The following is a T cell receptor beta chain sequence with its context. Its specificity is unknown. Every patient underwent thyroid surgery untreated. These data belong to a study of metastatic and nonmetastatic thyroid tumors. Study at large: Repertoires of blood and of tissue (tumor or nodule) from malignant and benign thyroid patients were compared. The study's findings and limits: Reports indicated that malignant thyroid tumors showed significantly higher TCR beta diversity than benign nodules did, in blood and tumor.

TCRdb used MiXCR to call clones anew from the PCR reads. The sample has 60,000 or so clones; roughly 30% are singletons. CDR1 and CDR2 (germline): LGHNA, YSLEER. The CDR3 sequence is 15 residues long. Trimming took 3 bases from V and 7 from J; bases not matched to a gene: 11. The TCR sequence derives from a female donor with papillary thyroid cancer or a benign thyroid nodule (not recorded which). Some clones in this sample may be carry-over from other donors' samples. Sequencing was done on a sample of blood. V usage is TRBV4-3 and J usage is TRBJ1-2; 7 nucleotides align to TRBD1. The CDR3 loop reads CASSQTKQGTGGYTF. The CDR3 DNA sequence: TGCGCCAGCAGCCAGACTAAACAGGGGACGGGTGGCTACACCTTC.